The 21 T cell receptor beta chains in this list originate from one sample, sequenced in a study of blood T cell repertoires in COVID-19. TCRdb's copy holds only in-frame clones and misses some; the assay was immunoSEQ multiplex PCR. The repertoire includes about 170,000 clones, around 83% of them detected once, and approximately 4% sits in the top ten. The material sequenced was PBMCs or T cells enriched from blood (not recorded which). The source is a woman between 50 and 59 years old in a cohort exposed to, infected with or recovered from COVID-19 (not recorded which).

The chain combines TRBV27 with TRBJ1-6; TRBD1 might be the D (5 bases). Germline V gene data show CDR1 as MNHEY and CDR2 as SMNVEV (reference sequence). This CDR3 has 13 amino acids. With 6 bases removed from V and 6 bases from J, the gap between germline ends came to 9 bases. Here the CDR3 DNA reads TGTGCCAGCAGGACAGAGTTTAATTCACCCCTCCACTTT. It specifies CASRTEFNSPLHF.

The chain links TRBV11-3 to TRBJ2-7, with D perhaps TRBD2 (6 bases). Trimming cost V 2 bases and J 6 bases, with 11 bases left between them. The CDR3 extends over 13 amino acids. The germline V gene encodes CDR1 SGHNT and CDR2 YENEEA. Here the CDR3 reads CASSLSAGREQYF. CDR3 nucleotide sequence: TGTGCCAGCAGCTTAAGTGCGGGACGCGAGCAGTACTTC.

The chain is built from TRBV27 and TRBJ2-7; TRBD1 aligns across 10 bases. The junction had 4 bases not matched to a gene; V was cut back by 6 bases and J by 5 bases. Germline CDR1 is MNHEY and CDR2 is SMNVEV (reference sequence). The CDR3 is made up of 13 amino acids. CDR3 in amino acids: CASRVTGGDEQYF. The DNA for the CDR3 is TGTGCCAGCAGGGTGACAGGGGGCGACGAGCAGTACTTC.

The chain joins TRBV12-5 to TRBJ1-5; a possible D gene is TRBD1 (5 bases). The CDR3 consists of 15 residues. The germline V and J ends were trimmed by 5 bases and 4 bases, with 15 bases remaining between them. The V gene's germline CDR1 is LGHNT and CDR2 FRNRAP. CDR3 nucleotides: TGTGCTAGTGGTCTGCCCAGGGAGGGGAATCAGCCCCAGCATTTT. This sequence encodes CASGLPREGNQPQHF.

The chain uses TRBV24-1 and TRBJ2-2; TRBD1 aligns across 9 bases. The CDR3 contains 17 residues. CDR1 and CDR2 from the germline V gene are KGHDR and SFDVKD. The ends lost 3 bases at V and 3 bases at J; junction bases unmatched: 7. The CDR3 DNA reads TGTGCCACCAGTGATGCCCGGGACAGGGCGGACACCGGGGAGCTGTTTTTT. Protein sequence: CATSDARDRADTGELFF.

This clone was detected many times. The chain recombines TRBV9 with TRBJ1-3, with D possibly being TRBD1 (5 bases). The CDR3 has 15 residues. Per the germline V gene, CDR1 is SGDLS and CDR2 is YYNGEE. V was pared by 4 bases and J by 4 bases, with 15 bases between. As DNA, the CDR3 is TGTGCCAGCAGCCCAAGCGGGGGGTTAGGAAACACCATATATTTT. The encoded protein is CASSPSGGLGNTIYF.

This clone was observed once. The chain joins TRBV7-8 to TRBJ2-1; 8 nucleotides line up with TRBD2. Germline CDR1 reads SGHVS; CDR2 reads FQNEAQ. CDR3 length equals 16 residues. V gave up 2 bases and J gave up 0 bases; unmatched junction bases: 3. Here the CDR3 DNA reads TGTGCCAGCAGCTTATTCGGGGGGGCCTCCTACAATGAGCAGTTCTTC. Protein: CASSLFGGASYNEQFF.

The rearrangement uses TRBV10-1 and TRBJ2-3; D is possibly TRBD2 (5 bases). V was cut by 4 bases and J by 2 bases, with 13 bases left in between. Germline V gene sequence: CDR1 WNHNN, CDR2 SYGVQD (reference sequence). The CDR3 extends over 15 amino acids. The DNA of the CDR3 is TGCGCCAGCAGTGGAGAGAAAGCGGCCACAGATACGCAGTATTTT. Translating it yields CASSGEKAATDTQYF.

The chain joins TRBV7-2 to TRBJ1-4; unclear D gene. CDR1 and CDR2 (germline): SGHTA, FQGNSA. The CDR3 covers 12 residues. Trimming took 3 bases from V and 8 from J, leaving 7 bases between them. The CDR3 protein is CASSLGREKLFF. As DNA, the CDR3 is TGTGCCAGCAGCTTGGGCAGGGAAAAACTGTTTTTT.

The rearrangement joins TRBV18 to TRBJ2-2; tentative D call: TRBD2 (7 bases). Trimming removed 3 bases at V and 6 bases at J, with 14 bases between. This CDR3 region has 15 residues. Germline loops: CDR1 KGHSH, CDR2 LQKENI. As DNA, the CDR3 is TGTGCCAGCTCACCCGGGGGGACAACCGCCGGGGAGCTGTTTTTT. Protein sequence: CASSPGGTTAGELFF.

This clone was detected a few times. The V and J genes are TRBV5-6 and TRBJ2-7; 7 bases match TRBD1. The CDR3 sequence is 14 residues long. Per germline, CDR1 SGHDT and CDR2 YYEEEE. Trimming at V came to 3 bases and at J to 1 base, leaving 4 bases not matched to a gene. The CDR3 protein is CASSSRDSSYEQYF. For the CDR3, the DNA is TGTGCCAGCAGCTCTCGGGACAGTTCCTACGAGCAGTACTTC.

The chain combines TRBV10-3 with TRBJ1-4; D perhaps matches TRBD1 (6 bases). V was pared by 6 bases and J by 5 bases, with 10 bases between. Germline V gene data show CDR1 as ENHRY and CDR2 as SYGVKD. The CDR3 runs to 13 residues. This chain's CDR3 is CAIRDSLNEKLFF. In DNA, the CDR3 is TGTGCCATCAGGGACAGCTTAAATGAAAAACTGTTTTTT.

The chain couples TRBV5-1 to TRBJ2-1; 7 nucleotides match TRBD2. The CDR3 is 17 amino acids. The J segment lost 4 bases and the V segment lost 4 bases, leaving 14 bases of the junction unmatched. Germline V gives CDR1 SGHRS, CDR2 YFSETQ. DNA of the CDR3: TGCGCCAGCAGCCAACCTCGAGAGCGGGACGATTACAATGAGCAGTTCTTC. Translated: CASSQPRERDDYNEQFF.

This clone was observed a single time. This chain connects TRBV4-2 to TRBJ2-3; the match to TRBD2 covers 14 bases. This CDR3 has 18 residues. J was trimmed by 0 bases and V by 5 bases; bases with no gene match: 7. Per germline, CDR1 LGHNA and CDR2 YNFKEQ. CDR3 bases: TGTGCCAGCAGCTACGGGACTAGCGGGGGCCCTAGCACAGATACGCAGTATTTT. Protein: CASSYGTSGGPSTDTQYF.

The rearrangement joins TRBV13 to TRBJ2-7; TRBD1 matches at 12 bases. The CDR3 totals 15 residues. Germline CDR1 and CDR2: PRHDT and FYEKMQ (reference sequence). V was pared by 5 bases and J by 5 bases, with 7 bases of the junction left unmatched. CDR3 in amino acids: CASSPRGTGGDEQYF. The DNA for the CDR3 is TGTGCCAGCAGCCCGAGGGGGACAGGGGGCGACGAGCAGTACTTC. Full variable domain (remainder filled in from reference TRBV13 and TRBJ2-7): AAGVIQSPRHLIKEKRETATLKCYPIPRHDTVYWYQQGPGQDPQFLISFYEKMQSDKGSIPDRFSAQQFSDYHSELNMSSLELGDSALYFCASSPRGTGGDEQYFGPGTRLTVT.

The gene calls are TRBV5-4 and TRBJ2-7; 8 bases are a match to TRBD2. Per germline, CDR1 SGHNT and CDR2 YYREEE (reference sequence). Unmatched junction bases numbered 4, after V lost 3 bases and J lost 2 bases. The CDR3 extends over 14 amino acids. The CDR3 is CASSSLAVPYEQYF. The CDR3 coding sequence is TGTGCCAGCAGCTCACTAGCGGTCCCCTACGAGCAGTACTTC.

V usage is TRBV13 and J usage is TRBJ2-1, with 9 bases lining up with TRBD1. Trimming cost V 4 bases and J 9 bases; bases outside gene matches: 1. The CDR3 length is 12 residues. Germline assignment: CDR1 PRHDT and CDR2 FYEKMQ (reference sequence). The CDR3 loop is CASSSGQGEQFF. The CDR3 bases are TGTGCCAGCAGCTCGGGACAGGGTGAGCAGTTCTTC.

V gene TRBV19 combines with J gene TRBJ2-7, with D perhaps matching TRBD2 (6 bases). This CDR3 has 13 residues. Germline V lookup: CDR1 LNHDA, CDR2 SQIVND (reference sequence). Trimming removed 6 bases from V and 5 bases from J, with 14 bases in between. The CDR3: CASSGGVPHEQYF. CDR3 in DNA: TGTGCCAGTAGCGGCGGGGTTCCCCACGAGCAGTACTTC.

This chain joins TRBV6-6 and TRBJ1-1, with D tentatively TRBD1 (5 bases). V lost 6 bases, J lost 1 base, and 6 bases lay in between. The CDR3 is made up of 12 amino acids. In germline, CDR1 is MNHNY, CDR2 SVGAGI (reference sequence). The CDR3 DNA is TGTGCCAGCAGCAGGGAGAACACTGAAGCTTTCTTT. Amino acids: CASSRENTEAFF.

The rearrangement joins TRBV27 to TRBJ1-2; TRBD1 aligns across 9 bases. There are 19 residues in the CDR3. Germline V gives CDR1 MNHEY, CDR2 SMNVEV (reference sequence). Trimming removed 1 base from V and 4 bases from J; junction bases left unmatched: 16. In nucleotides, the CDR3 is TGTGCCAGCAGTTTATGGAGTCCGGACAGGGGCGCGGGAATCTATGGCTACACCTTC. Translated: CASSLWSPDRGAGIYGYTF.

This chain uses TRBV6-5 with TRBJ2-7, with D perhaps matching TRBD1 (6 bases). The V and J ends lost 4 bases and 3 bases respectively, with 10 bases between them. The CDR3 covers 13 residues. Germline V CDR1 and CDR2: MNHEY, SVGAGI. In DNA, the CDR3 is TGTGCCAGCAGTTTGGGACACCACTACGAGCAGTACTTC. Translated, it gives CASSLGHHYEQYF.